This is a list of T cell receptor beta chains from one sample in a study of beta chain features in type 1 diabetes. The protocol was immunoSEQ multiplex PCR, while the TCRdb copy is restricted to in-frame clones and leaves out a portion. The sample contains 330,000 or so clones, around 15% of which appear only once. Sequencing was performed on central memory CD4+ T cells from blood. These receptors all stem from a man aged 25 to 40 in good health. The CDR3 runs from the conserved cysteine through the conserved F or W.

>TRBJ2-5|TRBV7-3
CASSPGRAREETQYF
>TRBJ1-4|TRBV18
CASSRRNEKLFF
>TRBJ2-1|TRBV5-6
CASSFRGPQVTNEQFF
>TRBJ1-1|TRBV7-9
CASSLAPATEAFF
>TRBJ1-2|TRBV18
CASSPDLGTGYGYTF
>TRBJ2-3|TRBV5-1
CASSPDWADTQYF
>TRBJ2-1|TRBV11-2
CASSLSIGNEQFF
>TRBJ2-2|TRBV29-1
CSVLPGGTGELFF
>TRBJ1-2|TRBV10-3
CAISAGTEDGYTF
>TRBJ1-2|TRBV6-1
CASSSIRGKVGYTF
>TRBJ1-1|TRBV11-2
CASSPYTEAFF
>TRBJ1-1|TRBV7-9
CASALGEIDTEAFF
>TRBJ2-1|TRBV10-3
CAIRGAREGSYNEQFF
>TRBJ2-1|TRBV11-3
CASSSSLRQQFF
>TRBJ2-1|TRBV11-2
CASSSNGNEQFF
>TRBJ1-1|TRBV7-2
CASSSPRLGNTEAFF
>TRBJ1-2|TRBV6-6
CASSLDRVKGYTF
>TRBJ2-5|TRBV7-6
CASSGSGAKTQYF
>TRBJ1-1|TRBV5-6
CASRKGGATEAFF
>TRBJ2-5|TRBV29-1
CSVVKGEETQYF
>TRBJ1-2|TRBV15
CATSRDGFYGYTF
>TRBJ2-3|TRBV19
CASTHLQGTDTQYF
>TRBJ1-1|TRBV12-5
CASGGMAVNTEAFF
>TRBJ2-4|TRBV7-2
CASSFSDRGAKNIQYF
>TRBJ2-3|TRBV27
CASSLSFWRVGTDTQYF
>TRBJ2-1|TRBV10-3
CASTNSWNEQFF